Presented here are 23 T cell receptor beta chains from one specimen sequenced in a study of blood T cell repertoires in COVID-19. Assay: immunoSEQ multiplex PCR; the TCRdb copy retains only in-frame clones and omits some. The repertoire holds tens of thousands of clones, around 84% seen once, with roughly 3.2% in the top ten. The sequencing input was peripheral blood. The origin of the receptors is a man aged 50 to 59 with active COVID-19.

The chain has TRBV5-1 and TRBJ2-7; weak D call: TRBD1 (6 bases). Per the germline V gene, CDR1 is SGHRS and CDR2 is YFSETQ. The germline V and J ends were trimmed by 7 bases and 1 base, with 12 bases remaining between them. The CDR3 is made up of 13 amino acids. This CDR3 is CASGRQESYEQYF. Here the CDR3 DNA reads TGCGCCAGCGGCAGACAGGAGTCCTACGAGCAGTACTTC.

This clone was found a few times. The V call is TRBV7-3, the J call TRBJ1-1, with a possible D match to TRBD1 (6 bases). CDR1 SGHTA and CDR2 FQGTGA come from the germline V gene. V was trimmed by 5 bases and J by 0 bases, leaving 10 bases between them. CDR3 length: 14 residues. The CDR3 DNA sequence: TGTGCCAGCAGCCCCGGGACATTGAACACTGAAGCTTTCTTT. Translation gives CASSPGTLNTEAFF.

The chain uses TRBV6-6 and TRBJ2-3; 8 bases are shared with TRBD2. Per germline, CDR1 MNHNY and CDR2 SVGAGI (reference sequence). After removal of 6 bases from V and 6 bases from J, the junction contained 26 bases not matched to a gene. This CDR3 spans 20 amino acids. The CDR3 nucleotides are TGTGCCAGCAGCCGCATTAACCCGACAAGCTGGCAGCGGGGGATTGATACGCAGTATTTT. Protein: CASSRINPTSWQRGIDTQYF.

The table lists this clone with a few counts. For the CDR3, the DNA is TGTGCCACCAGTGATTTATGGGGAGGAGATAGCAATCAGCCCCAGCATTTT. Amino acid sequence: CATSDLWGGDSNQPQHF. V usage is TRBV24-1 and J usage is TRBJ1-5; D remains unclear. The germline V and J ends were trimmed by 1 base and 0 bases, with 12 bases remaining between them. This CDR3 has 17 residues. Germline loops: CDR1 KGHDR, CDR2 SFDVKD.

The chain uses TRBV6-4 and TRBJ2-3; D not certain. Germline CDR1 MRHNA, CDR2 SNTAGT. V shed 3 bases and J shed 1 base, with 5 bases lying between them. The CDR3 runs 13 residues. The CDR3 nucleotides are TGTGCCAGCAGTGAGAGAGGCACAGATACGCAGTATTTT. Residues: CASSERGTDTQYF.

The genes are TRBV24-1 and TRBJ2-1; a possible D gene is TRBD2 (6 bases). The length of the CDR3 is 15 residues. Germline V gene lookup returns CDR1 KGHDR and CDR2 SFDVKD. V was pared by 3 bases and J by 7 bases, with 15 bases between. The CDR3 sequence: CATSDGQTSKNEQFF. The CDR3 coding sequence is TGTGCCACCAGTGATGGACAAACTAGCAAAAATGAGCAGTTCTTC.

CDR3 sequence reads: CASSDTVSGANVLTF. In DNA, the CDR3 is TGTGCCAGCAGTGATACAGTATCTGGGGCCAACGTCCTGACTTTC. V and J are TRBV2 and TRBJ2-6; D uncertain. Between the trimmed V and J ends, which lost 3 bases and 1 base, there was a span of 7 bases. CDR1 and CDR2 from the germline V gene are SNHLY and FYNNEI. This CDR3 spans 15 amino acids.

This clone was seen a handful of times. The V gene is TRBV6-5, the J gene TRBJ2-1, with 7 bases that match TRBD2. The CDR3 has 15 residues. Per the germline V gene, CDR1 is MNHEY and CDR2 is SVGAGI. V was clipped by 4 bases and J by 3 bases; unmatched bases: 6. The chain's CDR3 is CASSLGASGYNEQFF. The DNA of the CDR3 is TGTGCCAGCAGTTTAGGGGCTAGCGGCTACAATGAGCAGTTCTTC.

This chain links TRBV5-1 with TRBJ2-1, with D possibly TRBD1 on 5 matching bases. The CDR3 is made up of 13 amino acids. Between the trimmed V and J ends, which lost 3 bases and 12 bases, there was a span of 16 bases. Per germline, CDR1 SGHRS and CDR2 YFSETQ. Written as DNA, the CDR3 is TGCGCCAGCAGCTCGGGCTCAAATAGGGGGCAGTTCTTC. Translating gives CASSSGSNRGQFF.

The gene calls are TRBV5-1 and TRBJ1-2, with 8 bases lining up with TRBD1. Germline V gives CDR1 SGHRS, CDR2 YFSETQ. The V gene end was trimmed by 4 bases and the J gene end by 2 bases; junction bases not matched to a gene: 13. This CDR3 spans 17 amino acids. CDR3 DNA sequence: TGCGCCAGCAGCCCCAGGACAGGGAGGAATGCGAACTATGGCTACACCTTC. Translated, it gives CASSPRTGRNANYGYTF.

The chain joins TRBV9 to TRBJ2-2; TRBD2 matches 7 bases. This CDR3 contains 13 residues. Looked up from germline, CDR1 is SGDLS and CDR2 is YYNGEE. The V and J ends lost 10 bases and 0 bases, in that order; junction bases with no gene match: 3. CDR3 region: CAGRDANTGELFF. The CDR3 coding sequence is TGTGCCGGGAGGGACGCGAACACCGGGGAGCTGTTTTTT.

V is TRBV9 and J is TRBJ1-3, with D unclear. CDR3 size: 11 residues. The V end lost 4 bases, the J end lost 6 bases, and 5 bases lay between the germline ends. Germline V gene data show CDR1 as SGDLS and CDR2 as YYNGEE. CDR3 nucleotide sequence: TGTGCCAGCAGCTTCCAAAACACCATATATTTT. Residues: CASSFQNTIYF.

The V and J genes are TRBV6-4 and TRBJ1-2; 8 bases are a match to TRBD1. CDR3 length equals 15 residues. Trimming cost V 2 bases and J 2 bases; bases outside gene matches: 4. Germline CDR1 MRHNA, CDR2 SNTAGT. The CDR3 region is CASSDGSGGNYGYTF. The CDR3 DNA follows: TGTGCCAGCAGTGACGGGTCAGGGGGCAACTATGGCTACACCTTC.

The rearrangement links TRBV18 to TRBJ1-4; unclear D gene. The CDR3 sequence is 14 residues long. Germline V lookup: CDR1 KGHSH, CDR2 LQKENI. The V gene lost 2 bases and the J gene lost 5 bases, with 9 bases spanning the gap. CDR3 DNA: TGTGCCAGCTCACCAGGGCAGCAAAATGAAAAACTGTTTTTT. As protein: CASSPGQQNEKLFF.

This clone was observed once. The V gene is TRBV19, the J gene TRBJ2-2, with 7 nucleotides matching TRBD2. The germline V gene has CDR1 LNHDA and CDR2 SQIVND (reference sequence). J was trimmed by 6 bases and V by 5 bases; bases with no gene match: 3. The CDR3 totals 13 residues. The CDR3 loop is CASSSSGPGELFF. For the CDR3, the DNA is TGTGCCAGTAGTTCTAGCGGACCCGGGGAGCTGTTTTTT. Together with reference TRBV19 and TRBJ2-2, the CDR3 gives the full variable domain: DGGITQSPKYLFRKEGQNVTLSCEQNLNHDAMYWYRQDPGQGLRLIYYSQIVNDFQKGDIAEGYSVSREKKESFPLTVTSAQKNPTAFYLCASSSSGPGELFFGEGSRLTVL.

The chain combines TRBV11-2 with TRBJ2-2; TRBD2 matches at 7 bases. CDR3 length: 17 amino acids. Germline CDR1 reads SGHAT; CDR2 reads FQNNGV. The J segment lost 1 base and the V segment lost 10 bases, leaving 15 bases of the junction unmatched. The CDR3 is CATPGKRDKKNTGELFF. The CDR3 DNA is TGTGCCACTCCGGGGAAGCGGGATAAAAAGAACACCGGGGAGCTGTTTTTT.

The J gene is TRBJ2-1, the V gene TRBV11-2, with 7 bases aligning to TRBD2. Germline trimming cut 1 base from V and 6 bases from J; bases unmatched to any gene: 12. Germline-derived CDR1 and CDR2 are SGHAT and FQNNGV. This CDR3 has 17 amino acids. The CDR3 sequence: CASSLVGGNTRRNEQFF. The DNA for the CDR3 is TGTGCCAGCAGCTTAGTGGGAGGGAACACTAGACGCAATGAGCAGTTCTTC.

J is TRBJ1-3 and V is TRBV7-8; D is ambiguous. The germline V and J ends were trimmed by 8 bases and 0 bases, with 8 bases remaining between them. The germline gives CDR1 SGHVS, CDR2 FQNEAQ. This CDR3 spans 13 amino acids. The CDR3 protein is CASGQISGNTIYF. CDR3 DNA sequence: TGTGCCAGCGGTCAGATCTCTGGAAACACCATATATTTT. The full variable domain, rest sourced from reference TRBV7-8 and TRBJ1-3, is GAGVSQSPRYKVAKRGQDVALRCDPISGHVSLFWYQQALGQGPEFLTYFQNEAQLDKSGLPSDRFFAERPEGSVSTLKIQRTQQEDSAVYLCASGQISGNTIYFGEGSWLTVV.

The genes are TRBV5-1 and TRBJ2-1, with TRBD2 identical over 9 bases. V was pared by 4 bases and J by 5 bases, with 7 bases of the junction left unmatched. The CDR3 sequence is 15 residues long. Germline V gene sequence: CDR1 SGHRS, CDR2 YFSETQ. This CDR3 is CASSHLSGGNNEQFF. Written as DNA, the CDR3 is TGCGCCAGCAGCCACCTTAGCGGGGGCAACAATGAGCAGTTCTTC.

CDR3 residues: CASSRLIDTGELFF. Written as DNA, the CDR3 is TGTGCCAGCAGTCGACTTATAGACACCGGGGAGCTGTTTTTT. The chain is built from TRBV11-1 and TRBJ2-2; D gene unclear. In germline, CDR1 is SGHAT, CDR2 FQDESV (reference sequence). This CDR3 has 14 residues. The germline V and J ends were trimmed by 6 bases and 3 bases, with 11 bases remaining between them. The full variable domain, in which reference TRBV11-1 and TRBJ2-2 provide the parts outside the CDR3, is EAEVAQSPRYKITEKSQAVAFWCDPISGHATLYWYRQILGQGPELLVQFQDESVVDDSQLPKDRFSAERLKGVDSTLKIQPAELGDSAMYLCASSRLIDTGELFFGEGSRLTVL.

The J gene is TRBJ1-1, the V gene TRBV5-5; D may be TRBD1 (6 bases). The CDR3 consists of 15 residues. V was trimmed by 4 bases and J by 0 bases, leaving 13 bases between them. Germline-derived CDR1 and CDR2 are SGHKS and YYEKEE (reference sequence). The CDR3 spells CASSLGHRVNTEAFF. The DNA of the CDR3 is TGTGCCAGCAGCCTAGGGCACAGGGTGAACACTGAAGCTTTCTTT.

This clone was recorded a few times. The rearrangement uses TRBV11-3 and TRBJ2-1; TRBD1 matches 11 bases. Germline assignment: CDR1 SGHNT and CDR2 YENEEA. CDR3 size: 15 residues. The J segment lost 7 bases and the V segment lost 5 bases, leaving 7 bases of the junction unmatched. The CDR3 nucleotides read TGTGCCAGCAGCATACGGGGGACAGGGGGGAATGAGCAGTTCTTC. It yields the protein CASSIRGTGGNEQFF. The entire variable domain, with the rest obtained from reference TRBV11-3 and TRBJ2-1, is as follows: EAGVVQSPRYKIIEKKQPVAFWCNPISGHNTLYWYLQNLGQGPELLIRYENEEAVDDSQLPKDRFSAERLKGVDSTLKIQPAELGDSAVYLCASSIRGTGGNEQFFGPGTRLTVL.

The CDR3 DNA is TGTGCCAGTAGTATACTCGGGGGGATTGAGGTCCAAAACATTCAGTACTTC. Translated: CASSILGGIEVQNIQYF. V gene TRBV19 combines with J gene TRBJ2-4; TRBD2 matches 7 bases. V lost 2 bases to trimming and J lost 5 bases; unmatched junction nucleotides: 12. CDR1 and CDR2 from the germline V gene are LNHDA and SQIVND (reference sequence). The CDR3 runs to 17 residues.